A single sample is the source of the 22 T cell receptor beta chains below, sequenced in a study of blood T cell repertoires in COVID-19. TCRdb's copy holds only in-frame clones and misses some; the assay was immunoSEQ multiplex PCR. The table shows fewer than 20,000 clones, with just over 90% occurring only once. The sample was peripheral blood. The receptor source for this set is a human donor in a cohort sampled during active COVID-19.

V usage is TRBV5-6 and J usage is TRBJ2-7; a weak D match, TRBD1 (6 bases). The germline V gene has CDR1 SGHDT and CDR2 YYEEEE. Trimming took off 2 bases at V and 1 base at J, with 13 bases between the two ends. The CDR3 sequence is 15 residues long. The CDR3 region is CASSLWGRLSYEQYF. The CDR3 nucleotides are TGTGCCAGCAGCTTATGGGGGCGGTTGTCCTACGAGCAGTACTTC.

The rearrangement links TRBV11-2 to TRBJ1-1; tentatively, D is TRBD1 (6 bases). The CDR3 is made up of 15 amino acids. CDR1 is SGHAT, CDR2 FQNNGV, per germline. The ends were cut back, 5 bases at V and 1 base at J, with 14 bases in the middle. This CDR3 is CASSSRGRGNTEAFF. CDR3 nucleotides: TGTGCCAGCAGCAGCCGCGGCAGGGGGAACACTGAAGCTTTCTTT.

The chain uses TRBV3-1 (or the pseudogene TRBV3-2) and TRBJ2-7; TRBD1 matches 8 bases. Germline-derived CDR1 and CDR2 are LGHDT and YNNKEL (reference sequence). The CDR3 totals 15 residues. V was clipped by 2 bases and J by 5 bases; unmatched bases: 8. This CDR3 is CASSQIPGQGDEQYF. DNA for the CDR3: TGTGCCAGCAGCCAAATCCCCGGACAGGGCGACGAGCAGTACTTC.

The V gene is TRBV5-6, the J gene TRBJ2-7, with 10 bases aligning to TRBD1. V was pared by 0 bases and J by 9 bases, with 12 bases of the junction left unmatched. This CDR3 has 16 amino acids. In germline, CDR1 is SGHDT, CDR2 YYEEEE. The CDR3 nucleotides are TGTGCCAGCAGCTTGGGGAACGGCGGGACAGGGGTGGGGCAGTACTTC. Translated, it gives CASSLGNGGTGVGQYF.

The V and J genes are TRBV6-6 and TRBJ2-7; 10 bases are shared with TRBD2. V was pared by 2 bases and J by 2 bases, with 6 bases of the junction left unmatched. Germline CDR1 MNHNY, CDR2 SVGAGI (reference sequence). The CDR3 length is 16 residues. The DNA for the CDR3 is TGTGCCAGCAGTTACGCTCTAGCGGGAGTAACCTACGAGCAGTACTTC. This codes for CASSYALAGVTYEQYF.

The chain joins TRBV27 to TRBJ1-1, with 9 nucleotides matching TRBD1. V lost 5 bases and J lost 4; bases outside the gene matches: 8. The CDR3 extends over 15 amino acids. Germline lookup yields CDR1 MNHEY and CDR2 SMNVEV (reference sequence). The DNA of the CDR3 is TGTGCCAGCAGTGCGAACAGGGGGCGGGGCACTGAAGCTTTCTTT. It yields the protein CASSANRGRGTEAFF.

The V and J genes are TRBV27 and TRBJ1-1, with 8 bases lining up with TRBD1. J lost 4 bases, V lost 3 bases, and 4 bases had no gene match. Germline loops: CDR1 MNHEY, CDR2 SMNVEV (reference sequence). The CDR3 is made up of 14 amino acids. CDR3: CASSFPQGGTEAFF. Here the CDR3 DNA reads TGTGCCAGCAGTTTCCCACAGGGGGGCACTGAAGCTTTCTTT.

This chain uses TRBV20-1 with TRBJ1-1, with 8 bases aligning to TRBD1. This CDR3 contains 14 residues. Per germline, CDR1 DFQATT and CDR2 SNEGSKA (reference sequence). Trimming at V came to 3 bases and at J to 7 bases, leaving 10 bases not matched to a gene. The CDR3 nucleotides are TGCAGTGCTAGTTTGCGACAGGGGAAGGGTGAAGCTTTCTTT. Amino acid sequence: CSASLRQGKGEAFF.

CDR3 amino acids: CASAPGKTSTDTQYF. CDR3 nucleotides: TGTGCCAGTGCGCCGGGGAAAACTAGCACAGATACGCAGTATTTT. J is TRBJ2-3 and V is TRBV19, with a tentative D call TRBD2 (5 bases). The germline V and J ends were trimmed by 8 bases and 0 bases, with 15 bases remaining between them. Germline CDR1 is LNHDA and CDR2 is SQIVND (reference sequence). This CDR3 comprises 15 residues.

The DNA for the CDR3 is TGCGCCAGCAGCTTTACAGGGGATGAGTATGGCTACACCTTC. It codes for CASSFTGDEYGYTF. The chain carries TRBV5-1 and TRBJ1-2; 7 nucleotides line up with TRBD1. This CDR3 is built from 14 residues. V shed 2 bases, J shed 5 bases, and the junction held 6 bases outside the gene matches. The germline V gene encodes CDR1 SGHRS and CDR2 YFSETQ. The full variable domain, completed using reference TRBV5-1 and TRBJ1-2, is KAGVTQTPRYLIKTRGQQVTLSCSPISGHRSVSWYQQTPGQGLQFLFEYFSETQRNKGNFPGRFSGRQFSNSRSEMNVSTLELGDSALYLCASSFTGDEYGYTFGSGTRLTVV.

The chain couples TRBV18 to TRBJ2-5, with no clear D. CDR1 is KGHSH and CDR2 is LQKENI in the germline V gene. The CDR3 consists of 14 residues. V was clipped by 6 bases and J by 5 bases, with 16 bases between them. The CDR3 coding sequence is TGTGCCAGCTCGCCAGCCGCAGTTGGCGAGACCCAGTACTTC. This translates into CASSPAAVGETQYF.

The rearrangement uses TRBV3-1 (or the pseudogene TRBV3-2) and TRBJ1-1, with 9 bases identical to TRBD1. The germline CDR1 and CDR2 sequences are LGHDT and YNNKEL (reference sequence). The CDR3 runs 13 residues. J lost 8 bases, V lost 0 bases, and 1 base had no gene match. The CDR3 DNA reads TGTGCCAGCAGCCAAGAGGGGACAGGGGAAGCTTTCTTT. Protein product: CASSQEGTGEAFF.

V is TRBV7-8 and J is TRBJ2-1; perhaps TRBD2 as D (5 bases). The V end was cut by 1 base, the J end by 3 bases, with 7 bases between. The CDR3 has 14 residues. Germline CDR1 SGHVS, CDR2 FQNEAQ. The CDR3 DNA follows: TGTGCCAGCAGCTTAGTGGGAGTCTACAATGAGCAGTTCTTC. This codes for CASSLVGVYNEQFF.

DNA of the CDR3: TGTGCCAGCAGCTTGAATGCGGCTAACACCGGGGAGCTGTTTTTT. Its translation is CASSLNAANTGELFF. This chain uses TRBV5-4 with TRBJ2-2; D is unresolved. CDR1 SGHNT and CDR2 YYREEE come from the germline V gene (reference sequence). CDR3 length: 15 amino acids. The V and J ends lost 1 base and 2 bases respectively, with 9 bases between them.

The chain has TRBV7-9 and TRBJ2-1; 7 nucleotides align to TRBD2. This CDR3 comprises 16 residues. Germline V gene lookup returns CDR1 SEHNR and CDR2 FQNEAQ (reference sequence). V lost 1 base to trimming and J lost 8 bases; unmatched junction nucleotides: 11. CDR3 nucleotide sequence: TGTGCCAGCAGCTTAGTCCGCGGGAGAGGTGACGATGAGCAGTTCTTC. Its translation: CASSLVRGRGDDEQFF.

The chain joins TRBV7-3 to TRBJ2-1; D perhaps matches TRBD2 (5 bases). CDR3 length equals 13 residues. V was cut by 6 bases and J by 9 bases, with 15 bases left in between. Germline CDR1 reads SGHTA; CDR2 reads FQGTGA. The CDR3 DNA sequence: TGTGCCAGCAGGCCTACAGCAGAGGGTGAGCAGTTCTTC. It translates to CASRPTAEGEQFF.

J is TRBJ2-1 and V is TRBV10-3; 10 positions agree with TRBD2. V trimming: 10 bases; J trimming: 4 bases; junction bases outside the gene matches: 13. The CDR3 runs to 16 residues. CDR1 ENHRY and CDR2 SYGVKD come from the germline V gene. The CDR3 bases are TGTGCCACCTTAAAGGGCCTAGCGGGGGCATACAATGAGCAGTTCTTC. Protein sequence: CATLKGLAGAYNEQFF.

The V gene is TRBV19, the J gene TRBJ2-1; the match to TRBD1 covers 7 bases. Germline V gives CDR1 LNHDA, CDR2 SQIVND (reference sequence). Unmatched junction bases numbered 3, after V lost 3 bases and J lost 4 bases. The CDR3 length is 14 residues. The CDR3 DNA reads TGTGCCAGTAGTATCCGGGACAGTTACAATGAGCAGTTCTTC. The encoded protein is CASSIRDSYNEQFF.

This clone was seen just once. The genes are TRBV7-3 and TRBJ2-3; weak D call: TRBD1 (5 bases). CDR1 is SGHTA and CDR2 is FQGTGA in the germline V gene. Trimming stripped 1 base from V and 6 bases from J, with 11 bases between. This CDR3 has 14 residues. The CDR3 nucleotides are TGTGCCAGCAGCTTAATCCAGGGTTCGGATACGCAGTATTTT. It codes for CASSLIQGSDTQYF.

The chain joins TRBV19 to TRBJ2-7; D gene unclear. Germline CDR1 LNHDA, CDR2 SQIVND (reference sequence). V was shortened by 3 bases and J by 4 bases, with 25 bases between the two germline ends. The CDR3 is 18 amino acids. CDR3 protein: CASSISGSNLGGLYEQYF. CDR3 sequence (DNA): TGTGCCAGTAGTATTTCTGGGTCCAATCTCGGCGGATTGTACGAGCAGTACTTC.

The J gene is TRBJ2-5, the V gene TRBV4-3; 9 bases line up with TRBD1. This CDR3 contains 16 residues. Trimming at V came to 3 bases and at J to 1 base, leaving 6 bases not matched to a gene. From germline, CDR1 is LGHNA and CDR2 YSLEER. The CDR3 region has the DNA TGCGCCAGCAGCCAGATCCTGGACAGGGGCCAAGAGACCCAGTACTTC. Translation: CASSQILDRGQETQYF.

The rearrangement joins TRBV20-1 to TRBJ2-2, with D maybe TRBD1 (6 bases). Trimming took off 3 bases at V and 7 bases at J, with 12 bases between the two ends. Looked up from germline, CDR1 is DFQATT and CDR2 is SNEGSKA (reference sequence). The CDR3 contains 13 residues. CDR3 region: CSASMTGVGELFF. The CDR3 bases are TGCAGTGCTAGTATGACAGGCGTCGGGGAGCTGTTTTTT.